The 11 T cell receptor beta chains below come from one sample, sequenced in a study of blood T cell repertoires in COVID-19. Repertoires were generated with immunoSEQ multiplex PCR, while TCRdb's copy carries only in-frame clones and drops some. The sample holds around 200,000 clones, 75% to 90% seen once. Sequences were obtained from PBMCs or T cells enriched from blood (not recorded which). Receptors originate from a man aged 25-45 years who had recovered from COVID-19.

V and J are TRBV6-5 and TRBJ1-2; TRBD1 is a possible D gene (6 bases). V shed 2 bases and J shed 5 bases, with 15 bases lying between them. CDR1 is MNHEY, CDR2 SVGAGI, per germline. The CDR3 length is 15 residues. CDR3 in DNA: TGTGCCAGCAGTTACCTTCGCGGACAGCCTTATGGCTACACCTTC. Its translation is CASSYLRGQPYGYTF.

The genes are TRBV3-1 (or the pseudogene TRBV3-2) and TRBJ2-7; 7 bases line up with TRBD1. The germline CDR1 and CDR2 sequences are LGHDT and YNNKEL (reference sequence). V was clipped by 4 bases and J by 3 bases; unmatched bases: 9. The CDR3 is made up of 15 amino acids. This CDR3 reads CASSPSPTGSYEQYF. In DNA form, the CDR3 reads TGTGCCAGCAGCCCATCCCCGACAGGGAGCTACGAGCAGTACTTC.

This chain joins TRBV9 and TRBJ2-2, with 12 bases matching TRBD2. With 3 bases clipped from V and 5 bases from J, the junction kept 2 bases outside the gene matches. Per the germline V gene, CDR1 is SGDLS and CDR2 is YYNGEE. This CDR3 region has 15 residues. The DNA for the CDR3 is TGTGCCAGCAGCGAGACTAGCGGGGGAACCGGGGAGCTGTTTTTT. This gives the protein CASSETSGGTGELFF.

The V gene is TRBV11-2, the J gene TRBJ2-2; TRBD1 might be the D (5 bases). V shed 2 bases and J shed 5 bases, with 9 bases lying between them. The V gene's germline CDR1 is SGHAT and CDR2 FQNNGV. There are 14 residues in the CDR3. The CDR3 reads CASSLFPGTGELFF. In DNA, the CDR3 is TGTGCCAGCAGCTTATTCCCAGGGACCGGGGAGCTGTTTTTT.

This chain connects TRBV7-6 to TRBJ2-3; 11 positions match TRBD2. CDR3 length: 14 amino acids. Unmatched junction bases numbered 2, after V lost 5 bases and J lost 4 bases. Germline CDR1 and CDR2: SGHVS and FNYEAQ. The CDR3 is CASSTSGGPDTQYF. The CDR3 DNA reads TGTGCCAGCAGCACTAGCGGGGGACCAGATACGCAGTATTTT.

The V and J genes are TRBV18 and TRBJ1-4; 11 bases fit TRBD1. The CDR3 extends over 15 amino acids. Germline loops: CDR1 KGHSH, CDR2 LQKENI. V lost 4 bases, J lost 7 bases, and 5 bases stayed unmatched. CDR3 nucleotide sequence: TGTGCCAGCTCACGTACCGGGACAGGGGGTGAAAAACTGTTTTTT. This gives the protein CASSRTGTGGEKLFF.

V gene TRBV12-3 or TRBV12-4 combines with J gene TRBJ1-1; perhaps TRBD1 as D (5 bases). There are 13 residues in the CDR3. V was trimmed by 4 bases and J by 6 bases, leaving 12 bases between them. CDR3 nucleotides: TGTGCCAGCAGTTCCCGACAGACATCTGAAGCTTTCTTT. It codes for CASSSRQTSEAFF.

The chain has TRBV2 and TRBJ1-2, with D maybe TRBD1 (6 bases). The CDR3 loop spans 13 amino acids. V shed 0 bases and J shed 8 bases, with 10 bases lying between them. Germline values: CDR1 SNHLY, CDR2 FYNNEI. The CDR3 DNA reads TGTGCCAGCAGTGAAGCGGGCCAGGGGGGCTACACCTTC. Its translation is CASSEAGQGGYTF.

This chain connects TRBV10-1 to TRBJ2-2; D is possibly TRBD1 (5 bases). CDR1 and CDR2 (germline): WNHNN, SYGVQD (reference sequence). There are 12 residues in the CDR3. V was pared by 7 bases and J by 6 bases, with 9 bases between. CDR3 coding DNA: TGCGCCAGCAAAGGGGTATCCGGGGAGCTGTTTTTT. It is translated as CASKGVSGELFF.

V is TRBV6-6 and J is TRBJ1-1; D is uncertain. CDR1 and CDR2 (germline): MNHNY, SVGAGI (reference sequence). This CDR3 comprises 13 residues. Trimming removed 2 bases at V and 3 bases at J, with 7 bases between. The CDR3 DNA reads TGTGCCAGCAGTTACCCGAGGGACACTGAAGCTTTCTTT. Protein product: CASSYPRDTEAFF.

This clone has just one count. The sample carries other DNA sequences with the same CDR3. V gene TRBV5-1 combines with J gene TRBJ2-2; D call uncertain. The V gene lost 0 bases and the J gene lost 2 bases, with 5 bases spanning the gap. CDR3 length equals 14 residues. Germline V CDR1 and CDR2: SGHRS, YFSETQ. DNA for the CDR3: TGCGCCAGCAGCTTGGGACAAAACACCGGGGAGCTGTTTTTT. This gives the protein CASSLGQNTGELFF.